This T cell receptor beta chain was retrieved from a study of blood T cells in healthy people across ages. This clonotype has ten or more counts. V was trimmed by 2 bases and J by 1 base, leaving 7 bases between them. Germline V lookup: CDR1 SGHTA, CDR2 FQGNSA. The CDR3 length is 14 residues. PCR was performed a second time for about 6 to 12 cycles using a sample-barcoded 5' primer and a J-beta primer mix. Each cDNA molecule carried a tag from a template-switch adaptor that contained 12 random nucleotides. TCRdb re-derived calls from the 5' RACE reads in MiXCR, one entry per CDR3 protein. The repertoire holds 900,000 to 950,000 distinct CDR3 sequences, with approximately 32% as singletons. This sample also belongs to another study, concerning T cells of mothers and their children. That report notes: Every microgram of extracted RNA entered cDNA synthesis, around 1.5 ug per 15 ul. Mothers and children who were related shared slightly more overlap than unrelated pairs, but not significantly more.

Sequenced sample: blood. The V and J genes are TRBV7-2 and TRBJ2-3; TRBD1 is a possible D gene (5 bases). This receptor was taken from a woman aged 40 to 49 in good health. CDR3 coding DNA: TGTGCCAGCAGCTTACGCAGGGGCACAGATACGCAGTATTTT. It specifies CASSLRRGTDTQYF.